These T cell receptor beta chains were read from a single sample in a study of radiation and T cells in renal cell carcinoma. The repertoire was sequenced with immunoSEQ multiplex PCR; TCRdb's copy has only in-frame clones and lacks some. The sample contains approximately 150,000 clones, roughly 85% of which appear only once. The source material was blood, sampled from a patient whose treatment included radiotherapy and nephrectomy. The source of these receptors is a woman between 45 and 60 years old with renal cell carcinoma. Both conserved end residues are part of each CDR3.

v_call	j_call	cdr3_length	cdr3_aa
TRBV14	TRBJ2-7	14	CASSLGTQDYEQYF
TRBV6-5	TRBJ2-7	13	CASANYRFYEQYF
TRBV30	TRBJ1-1	12	CASLWGNTEAFF
TRBV27	TRBJ1-2	13	CASSYRGNYGYTF
TRBV7-2	TRBJ2-1	16	CASKLSGGVAYNEQFF
TRBV5-6	TRBJ2-2	14	CASSAQMTNGELFF
TRBV2	TRBJ2-2	14	CASRWTVNTGELFF
TRBV13	TRBJ2-1	15	CASSLEAVSYNEQFF
TRBV2	TRBJ2-5	14	CASRRLAGGSTQYF
TRBV7-2	TRBJ1-1	16	CASSLVGTGGNTEAFF
TRBV7-2	TRBJ2-3	13	CASSLSVGDTQYF
TRBV7-2	TRBJ1-6	16	CASSFGTGSYNSPLHF
TRBV30	TRBJ1-1	10	CAWGNTEAFF
TRBV28	TRBJ1-2	15	CASGETGQGDYGYTF
TRBV30	TRBJ2-5	11	CAWGIGETQYF
TRBV9	TRBJ2-5	16	CASSPLAGGSQETQYF
TRBV12-5	TRBJ2-7	14	CASAGGQRESEQYF
TRBV4-2	TRBJ2-3	18	CASSGGLGLAGGRDTQYF
TRBV7-9	TRBJ2-2	13	CASSPAAGGELFF
TRBV5-5	TRBJ2-1	13	CASSVTGYNEQFF
TRBV19	TRBJ1-1	12	CASRPSGLRAFF
TRBV30	TRBJ2-6	13	CAWRPNGANVLTF
TRBV5-1	TRBJ1-6	15	CASSLDRGSNSPLHF